These T cell receptor beta chains were read from a single sample in a study of cytomegalovirus exposure and HLA in healthy donors. The method was immunoSEQ multiplex PCR; TCRdb's version includes in-frame clones alone and lacks a portion of them. The sample has about 88,000 clones, and its top ten clones hold 5.5% to 6.5%. Sequencing input: PBMCs. The receptors stem from a girl between 10 and 17 years old in good health and CMV-seropositive. The CDR3 runs from the conserved cysteine through the conserved F or W. A D gene is named only where the DNA matches it firmly.

TRBV30,TRBD1,TRBJ2-5,CAWDTGTVQETQYF,TGTGCCTGGGATACCGGGACAGTACAAGAGACCCAGTACTTC
TRBV7-6,-,TRBJ2-7,CASSLGAVQTYEQYF,TGTGCCAGCAGCTTAGGGGCCGTCCAGACCTACGAGCAGTACTTC
TRBV9,TRBD2,TRBJ2-3,CASSASPGLAGGTDTQYF,TGTGCCAGCAGCGCTTCCCCGGGACTAGCGGGGGGGACAGATACGCAGTATTTT
TRBV6-5,-,TRBJ1-6,CASSYSSSYNSPLHF,TGTGCCAGCAGTTACTCGAGCTCCTATAATTCACCCCTCCACTTT
TRBV5-1,TRBD1,TRBJ2-6,CASSRVPGQVSGANVLTF,TGCGCCAGCAGCCGAGTCCCGGGACAGGTCTCTGGGGCCAACGTCCTGACTTTC
TRBV7-9,-,TRBJ2-5,CASSLAPLRETQYF,TGTGCCAGCAGCTTGGCCCCTCTCAGGGAGACCCAGTACTTC
TRBV19,TRBD1,TRBJ1-4,CASSITQGTARKLFF,TGTGCCAGTAGTATTACGCAGGGGACAGCAAGAAAACTGTTTTTT
TRBV7-9,-,TRBJ2-5,CASSPAGQETQYF,TGTGCCAGCAGCCCTGCGGGCCAAGAGACCCAGTACTTC
TRBV19,TRBD1,TRBJ1-4,CASSTRQTGTNEKLFF,TGTGCCAGTAGTACCCGACAGACAGGGACCAATGAAAAACTGTTTTTT
TRBV18,-,TRBJ1-6,CASSRLSLQGNLDSPLHF,TGTGCCAGCTCACGACTAAGCCTCCAGGGGAACCTGGATTCACCCCTCCACTTT
TRBV5-6,-,TRBJ2-5,CASSPSGIWETQYF,TGTGCCAGCAGCCCCTCAGGGATTTGGGAGACCCAGTACTTC
TRBV10-3,TRBD2,TRBJ2-1,CAISGTSGGTYNEQFF,TGTGCCATCAGTGGGACTAGCGGGGGGACCTACAATGAGCAGTTCTTC
TRBV30,-,TRBJ1-5,CAWSVVSGPQHF,TGTGCCTGGAGTGTAGTGTCAGGGCCCCAGCATTTT
TRBV7-6,-,TRBJ2-5,CASSSYFQERTQYF,TGTGCCAGCAGCTCATATTTCCAAGAGCGGACCCAGTACTTC
TRBV11-3,-,TRBJ1-2,CASSHRDSYTF,TGTGCCAGCAGCCACCGAGACAGCTACACCTTC
TRBV30,-,TRBJ1-2,CAWSGTQNYGYTF,TGTGCCTGGAGTGGGACACAGAACTATGGCTACACCTTC
TRBV6-6,-,TRBJ2-1,CASSTTGEQFF,TGTGCCAGCAGTACCACAGGGGAGCAGTTCTTC
TRBV5-1,-,TRBJ2-7,CASKWTEAEAYEQSF,TGCGCCAGCAAGTGGACAGAAGCGGAGGCCTACGAGCAGTCCTTC
TRBV4-3,TRBD1,TRBJ2-7,CASSQHRGSPYEQYF,TGCGCCAGCAGCCAACACAGGGGTAGCCCCTACGAGCAGTACTTC
TRBV7-8,TRBD1,TRBJ1-4,CASSLWDRDNEKLFF,TGTGCCAGCAGCTTATGGGACAGAGATAATGAAAAACTGTTTTTT
TRBV28,-,TRBJ1-6,CASSFGRGPNSPLHF,TGTGCCAGCAGTTTCGGCAGGGGTCCTAATTCACCCCTCCACTTT
TRBV5-6,-,TRBJ1-6,CASSLGAGNYNSPLHF,TGTGCCAGCAGCTTGGGCGCAGGGAACTATAATTCACCCCTCCACTTT
TRBV11-3,TRBD2,TRBJ2-3,CASSLRGGVDTQYF,TGTGCCAGCAGTCTTCGGGGGGGGGTAGATACGCAGTATTTT
TRBV28,TRBD1,TRBJ1-1,CASSLGGGLNTEAFF,TGTGCCAGCAGTTTAGGAGGGGGCTTGAACACTGAAGCTTTCTTT
TRBV27,TRBD1,TRBJ2-7,CASSSKGTAYEQYF,TGTGCCAGCAGTTCCAAGGGGACAGCCTACGAGCAGTACTTC
TRBV5-1,-,TRBJ1-1,CASSIGRQAPNTEAFF,TGCGCCAGCAGTATTGGGAGACAGGCGCCGAACACTGAAGCTTTCTTT
TRBV30,-,TRBJ1-6,CAGSYGGVVGSPLHF,TGTGCCGGGAGTTATGGGGGCGTAGTGGGTTCACCCCTACACTTT
TRBV6-6,TRBD1,TRBJ2-7,CASSPPGQASYEQYF,TGTGCCAGCAGTCCCCCAGGACAGGCGTCCTACGAGCAGTACTTC
TRBV4-1,-,TRBJ2-7,CASSQDRGSYEQYF,TGCGCCAGCAGCCAAGATCGCGGGTCCTACGAGCAGTACTTC
TRBV6-5,-,TRBJ1-1,CASSTLEGDTEAFF,TGTGCCAGCAGTACACTAGAGGGGGACACTGAAGCTTTCTTT
TRBV9,TRBD1,TRBJ2-7,CASSAGTGYEQYF,TGTGCCAGCAGCGCCGGGACAGGCTACGAGCAGTACTTC
TRBV25-1,-,TRBJ2-3,CASSVTGGTDTQYF,TGTGCCAGCAGTGTAACAGGAGGCACAGATACGCAGTATTTT
TRBV4-1,-,TRBJ2-1,CASSQDTNSYNEQFF,TGCGCCAGCAGCCAGGACACAAACTCCTACAATGAGCAGTTCTTC
TRBV7-3,-,TRBJ2-5,CASSRRGREDPKTQYF,TGTGCCAGCAGTCGAAGGGGGAGAGAGGATCCGAAGACCCAGTACTTC
TRBV9,-,TRBJ1-5,CASSVGGQQNQPQHF,TGTGCCAGCAGCGTAGGAGGACAGCAGAATCAGCCCCAGCATTTT
TRBV7-9,-,TRBJ2-1,CASSPQLGGLNEQFF,TGTGCCAGCAGCCCCCAACTAGGGGGTCTTAATGAGCAGTTCTTC
TRBV5-1,TRBD1,TRBJ1-1,CASSLGTGQVFTEAFF,TGCGCCAGCAGCCTCGGGACAGGGCAAGTTTTCACTGAAGCTTTCTTT
TRBV7-6,TRBD1,TRBJ1-2,CASSLTGQGIRLDYGYTF,TGTGCCAGCAGCTTAACGGGACAGGGGATTCGATTGGACTATGGCTACACCTTC
TRBV5-1,TRBD2,TRBJ2-5,CASKPGLAILYQETQYF,TGCGCCAGTAAGCCGGGACTAGCGATTCTGTACCAAGAGACCCAGTACTTC
TRBV4-3,-,TRBJ2-7,CASSHMALTGTPVGEQYF,TGCGCCAGCAGCCACATGGCTCTGACGGGGACTCCGGTTGGGGAGCAGTACTTC
TRBV7-9,-,TRBJ1-5,CASSPQGGYNQPQHF,TGTGCCAGCAGCCCGCAGGGAGGCTACAATCAGCCCCAGCATTTT
TRBV9,-,TRBJ1-5,CASSVGAGDQPQHF,TGTGCCAGCAGCGTAGGGGCAGGGGATCAGCCCCAGCATTTT
TRBV19,-,TRBJ1-2,CASSPSEYGYTF,TGTGCCAGTAGTCCTAGTGAGTATGGCTACACCTTC
TRBV28,TRBD1,TRBJ1-4,CASRNRGRNEKLFF,TGTGCCAGCCGGAACAGGGGTCGTAATGAAAAACTGTTTTTT
TRBV9,-,TRBJ1-5,CASSPSGAVEPQHF,TGTGCCAGCAGCCCCTCAGGGGCAGTGGAGCCCCAGCATTTT
TRBV2,TRBD2,TRBJ2-2,CASNFELAGIGGELFF,TGTGCCAGCAACTTCGAGCTAGCGGGGATCGGCGGGGAGCTGTTTTTT
TRBV19,TRBD1,TRBJ1-3,CASQELRTGDNSGNTIYF,TGTGCCAGTCAAGAGCTCCGGACAGGGGATAACTCTGGAAACACCATATATTTT
TRBV7-6,TRBD1,TRBJ1-5,CASSLSLGGQSNQPQHF,TGTGCCAGCAGCTTAAGCCTGGGGGGACAGAGCAATCAGCCCCAGCATTTT
TRBV11-2,TRBD1,TRBJ2-7,CASSPAFGTESYEQYF,TGTGCCAGCAGCCCAGCCTTTGGGACAGAATCCTACGAGCAGTACTTC
TRBV25-1,-,TRBJ1-4,CASNNAGSDGNEKLFF,TGTGCCAGCAATAACGCAGGGTCGGATGGTAATGAAAAACTGTTTTTT
TRBV19,-,TRBJ2-6,CASSIALGANVLTF,TGTGCCAGTAGTATAGCCCTCGGGGCCAACGTCCTGACTTTC